One and the same sample provided the 30 T cell receptor beta chains below, sequenced in a study of monozygotic twins with inflammatory bowel disease. TCRdb reprocessed the 5' RACE reads and stores each CDR3 protein as one record, lacking DNA. The sample has 150,000 to 200,000 distinct CDR3 sequences; the top ten hold 2% to 3%. Sequences were obtained from blood. The receptors originated from a human donor with ulcerative colitis or Crohn's disease, or a healthy co-twin of an affected twin (not recorded which).

V and J are TRBV7-2 and TRBJ2-1; TCRdb picks TRBD1, but there is no DNA to check that call. Germline-derived CDR1 and CDR2 are SGHTA and FQGNSA. This CDR3 comprises 16 residues. CDR3 protein: CASSLFGGRGADEQFF.

The chain carries TRBV20-1 and TRBJ1-2. Germline assignment: CDR1 DFQATT and CDR2 SNEGSKA (reference sequence). The CDR3 length is 15 residues. The CDR3 loop reads CSARAPPQGNYGYTF.

The genes are TRBV5-1 and TRBJ2-1. CDR3 size: 16 residues. The germline CDR1 and CDR2 sequences are SGHRS and YFSETQ. Here the CDR3 reads CASSLDTTSSYNEQFF.

This sequence joins TRBV12-3 or TRBV12-4 and TRBJ2-7; TCRdb returns TRBD1, unconfirmable since there is no DNA. The CDR3 runs to 19 residues. CDR3: CASSRFPGSEVLFSYEQYF.

The chain couples TRBV6-6 to TRBJ2-7; TCRdb names TRBD2, which stays unverified in the absence of DNA. Germline V gene data show CDR1 as MNHNY and CDR2 as SVGAGI (reference sequence). CDR3 length equals 14 residues. The CDR3 loop reads CASSYTGGLYEQYF.

The chain couples TRBV6-2 or TRBV6-3 to TRBJ2-2. Looked up from germline, CDR1 is MNHEY and CDR2 is SVGEGT. The length of the CDR3 is 13 residues. The CDR3: CASSQLTSGELFF.

The chain couples TRBV18 to TRBJ2-2; the D call of TRBD1 rests on TCRdb alone, since no DNA is present to check it. CDR3 length: 16 amino acids. The germline V gene encodes CDR1 KGHSH and CDR2 LQKENI. CDR3 sequence reads: CASSPPTGKDTGELFF. Drawing the rest from reference TRBV18 and TRBJ2-2, the complete variable domain is NAGVMQNPRHLVRRRGQEARLRCSPMKGHSHVYWYRQLPEEGLKFMVYLQKENIIDESGMPKERFSAEFPKEGPSILRIQQVVRGDSAAYFCASSPPTGKDTGELFFGEGSRLTVL.

V and J are TRBV7-3 and TRBJ2-5; TCRdb's D gene call, TRBD2, goes unchecked for lack of DNA. The CDR3 extends over 12 amino acids. Germline lookup yields CDR1 SGHTA and CDR2 FQGTGA. CDR3 in amino acids: CASSSGSETQYF.

The V gene is TRBV20-1, the J gene TRBJ2-5. The CDR3 spans 14 residues. Germline loops: CDR1 DFQATT, CDR2 SNEGSKA (reference sequence). The CDR3 loop reads CSATEQGFEETQYF.

The rearrangement uses TRBV24-1 and TRBJ2-3; TCRdb lists TRBD1, though no DNA is available to test this call. The CDR3 runs 13 residues. The germline gives CDR1 KGHDR, CDR2 SFDVKD. The CDR3 loop reads CATSDLGADTQYF.

The chain is built from TRBV7-3 and TRBJ2-1; TCRdb outputs TRBD1, but without DNA this stays unchecked. Germline V lookup: CDR1 SGHTA, CDR2 FQGTGA. The CDR3 totals 16 residues. The chain's CDR3 is CASSVAPGQVKDEQFF.

The rearrangement joins TRBV7-9 to TRBJ1-2. Germline assignment: CDR1 SEHNR and CDR2 FQNEAQ (reference sequence). The CDR3 covers 14 residues. The CDR3 loop reads CASSLAGTATGYTF.

The gene calls are TRBV20-1 and TRBJ2-5. This CDR3 is 12 amino acids long. The germline CDR1 and CDR2 sequences are DFQATT and SNEGSKA (reference sequence). The CDR3 is CSASEAGETQYF.

The rearrangement uses TRBV15 and TRBJ1-2. The CDR3 has 14 amino acids. Germline CDR1 is LNHNV and CDR2 is YYDKDF (reference sequence). CDR3 protein: CATSSSDLVGGYTF.

J is TRBJ2-4 and V is TRBV7-2; TCRdb picks TRBD1, but there is no DNA to check that call. From germline, CDR1 is SGHTA and CDR2 FQGNSA. This CDR3 spans 17 amino acids. The CDR3: CASSLRTPHRGDDIQYF.

The genes are TRBV6-2 or TRBV6-3 and TRBJ2-7; as DNA is missing, the TRBD1 call by TCRdb cannot be tested. The CDR3 length is 16 residues. Germline V lookup: CDR1 MNHEY, CDR2 SVGEGT. CDR3 residues: CASSYSVPPPFGEQYF.

The CDR3 reads CASSSTVNTGELFF. This chain joins TRBV5-1 and TRBJ2-2; the TRBD1 assignment by TCRdb is unverifiable without DNA. Germline assignment: CDR1 SGHRS and CDR2 YFSETQ. This CDR3 is 14 amino acids long.

The V and J genes are TRBV11-2 and TRBJ2-1; TCRdb calls TRBD1, which cannot be checked without DNA. The germline CDR1 and CDR2 sequences are SGHAT and FQNNGV. The length of the CDR3 is 16 residues. CDR3 region: CASSLGQGVLYNEQFF.

The rearrangement joins TRBV7-2 to TRBJ2-5; lacking DNA, the TRBD1 call made by TCRdb goes unchecked. The CDR3 is made up of 16 amino acids. The germline CDR1 and CDR2 sequences are SGHTA and FQGNSA. This CDR3 is CASSSVGSRPQETQYF.

This chain joins TRBV27 and TRBJ2-2; TCRdb indicates TRBD2, and absent DNA this call remains unverified. The CDR3 is made up of 14 amino acids. Germline assignment: CDR1 MNHEY and CDR2 SMNVEV (reference sequence). CDR3 loop: CASSFGIATGELFF.

The genes are TRBV2 and TRBJ2-2; TCRdb outputs TRBD2, but without DNA this stays unchecked. CDR1 and CDR2 (germline): SNHLY, FYNNEI. The CDR3 runs to 14 residues. This chain's CDR3 is CASTSGDNTGELFF.

The genes are TRBV20-1 and TRBJ2-2; TCRdb's D gene call, TRBD2, goes unchecked for lack of DNA. Germline V gene sequence: CDR1 DFQATT, CDR2 SNEGSKA (reference sequence). The CDR3 runs 14 residues. Here the CDR3 reads CSAPLGPPRGELFF.

The chain uses TRBV5-4 and TRBJ1-3; TCRdb outputs TRBD1, but without DNA this stays unchecked. This CDR3 is 16 amino acids long. Germline V gene data show CDR1 as SGHNT and CDR2 as YYREEE (reference sequence). CDR3 amino acids: CASIETPGTAGNTIYF.

This chain links TRBV28 with TRBJ1-3; the D call from TCRdb, TRBD1, cannot be confirmed without DNA. The germline V gene has CDR1 MDHEN and CDR2 SYDVKM. The CDR3 runs to 15 residues. CDR3 protein: CASGPGQLSGNTIYF.

The chain joins TRBV7-2 to TRBJ1-2; TCRdb lists TRBD1, though no DNA is available to test this call. The CDR3 covers 16 residues. Germline-derived CDR1 and CDR2 are SGHTA and FQGNSA. The CDR3 spells CASSAGAGQGSYGYTF.

The rearrangement uses TRBV20-1 and TRBJ2-6; TCRdb indicates TRBD1, and absent DNA this call remains unverified. The CDR3 extends over 13 amino acids. From germline, CDR1 is DFQATT and CDR2 SNEGSKA (reference sequence). CDR3 in amino acids: CSAQGAGANVLTF.

CDR3 sequence reads: CASSLTTGTRTEAFF. The J gene is TRBJ1-1, the V gene TRBV5-1; TCRdb selects TRBD1, and the lack of DNA leaves this call unchecked. The germline CDR1 and CDR2 sequences are SGHRS and YFSETQ. The CDR3 is 15 amino acids.

V and J are TRBV19 and TRBJ2-1; TCRdb's assignment of TRBD1 cannot be checked, as there is no DNA. CDR3 length: 16 amino acids. The germline V gene has CDR1 LNHDA and CDR2 SQIVND (reference sequence). The CDR3 spells CASRSSGTGFYNEQFF.

The CDR3 is CAWSPRLRDRGRAYGFNSPLHF. V gene TRBV30 combines with J gene TRBJ1-6; TCRdb's D call of TRBD1 is untestable without DNA. Germline loops: CDR1 GTSNPN, CDR2 SVGIG (reference sequence). The CDR3 spans 22 residues.

The chain uses TRBV20-1 and TRBJ2-4; absent DNA, TCRdb's TRBD1 call cannot be checked. Germline values: CDR1 DFQATT, CDR2 SNEGSKA (reference sequence). The CDR3 runs to 15 residues. The CDR3 loop is CSATSGTVTKNIQYF.